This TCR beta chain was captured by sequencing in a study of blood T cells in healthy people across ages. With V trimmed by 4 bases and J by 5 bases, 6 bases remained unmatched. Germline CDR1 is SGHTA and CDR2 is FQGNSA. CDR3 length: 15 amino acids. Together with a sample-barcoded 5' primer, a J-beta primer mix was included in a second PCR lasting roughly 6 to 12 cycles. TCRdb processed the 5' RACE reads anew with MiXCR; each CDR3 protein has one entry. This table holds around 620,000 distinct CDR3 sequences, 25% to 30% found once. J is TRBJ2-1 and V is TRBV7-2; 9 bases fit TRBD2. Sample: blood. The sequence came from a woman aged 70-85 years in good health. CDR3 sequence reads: CASSSPSGADNEQFF. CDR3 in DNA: TGTGCCAGCAGCTCTCCTAGCGGGGCCGACAATGAGCAGTTCTTC.